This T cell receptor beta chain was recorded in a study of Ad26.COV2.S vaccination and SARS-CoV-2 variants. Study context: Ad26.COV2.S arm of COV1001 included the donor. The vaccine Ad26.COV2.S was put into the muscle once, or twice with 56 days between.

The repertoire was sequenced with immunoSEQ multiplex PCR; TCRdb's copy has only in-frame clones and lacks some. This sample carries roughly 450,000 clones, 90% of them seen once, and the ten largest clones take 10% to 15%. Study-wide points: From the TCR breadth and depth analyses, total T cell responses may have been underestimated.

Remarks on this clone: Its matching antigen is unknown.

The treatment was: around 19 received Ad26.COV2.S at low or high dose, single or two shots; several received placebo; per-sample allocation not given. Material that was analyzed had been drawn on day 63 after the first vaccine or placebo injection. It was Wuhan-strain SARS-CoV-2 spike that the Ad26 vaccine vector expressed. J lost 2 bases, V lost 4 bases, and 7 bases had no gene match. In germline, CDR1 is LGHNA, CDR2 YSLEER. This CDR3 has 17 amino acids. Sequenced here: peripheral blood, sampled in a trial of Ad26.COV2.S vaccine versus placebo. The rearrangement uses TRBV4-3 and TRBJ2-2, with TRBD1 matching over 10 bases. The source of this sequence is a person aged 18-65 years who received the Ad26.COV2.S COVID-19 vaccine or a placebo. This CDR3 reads CASSRKGQGTNTGELFF. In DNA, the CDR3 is TGCGCCAGCAGCCGGAAGGGACAGGGGACTAACACCGGGGAGCTGTTTTTT.